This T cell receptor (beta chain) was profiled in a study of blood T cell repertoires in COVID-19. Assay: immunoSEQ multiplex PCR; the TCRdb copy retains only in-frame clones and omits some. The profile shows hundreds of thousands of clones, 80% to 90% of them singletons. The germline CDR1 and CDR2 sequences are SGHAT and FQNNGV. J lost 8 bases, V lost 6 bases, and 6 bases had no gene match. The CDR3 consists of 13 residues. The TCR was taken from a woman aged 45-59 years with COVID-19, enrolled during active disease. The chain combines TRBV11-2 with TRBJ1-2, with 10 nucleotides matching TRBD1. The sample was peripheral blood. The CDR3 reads CASRGTGAEGYTF. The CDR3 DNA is TGTGCCAGCAGGGGGACAGGGGCGGAGGGCTACACCTTC.